The rows below give T cell receptor beta chains drawn from one sample of a study of T-cell memory formation after mild COVID-19. TCRdb re-called the 5' RACE reads through MiXCR, storing one row per CDR3 protein. This sample has 200,000 to 250,000 distinct CDR3 sequences, with around 15% found just once. Sequenced input: PBMCs or a T cell subset sorted from them (not recorded which). These receptors all come from a man aged 18 to 29 who had mild COVID-19 (a few samples of this study predate the infection). Cell type and time point are not known. The CDR3 runs from the conserved cysteine through the conserved F or W. A D gene is named only where the DNA matches it firmly. Expanded clones get a size class; other rows say once, few or many, or leave the size out.

V gene	D gene	J gene	clone size	CDR3 DNA	CDR3 protein
TRBV11-2	.	TRBJ1-4	few	TGTGCCAGCAGCTCTGTGGGGCGCACAGGGTTTGAAAAACTGTTTTTT	CASSSVGRTGFEKLFF
TRBV4-2	TRBD2	TRBJ2-1	.	TGTGCCAGCAGCCAAGCCAGTAGCGGGGGGGCCGAGGAGCAGTTCTTC	CASSQASSGGAEEQFF
TRBV5-1	.	TRBJ2-3	few	TGCGCCAGCAGCTTACGACAGTCGACTAGCACAGATACGCAGTATTTT	CASSLRQSTSTDTQYF
TRBV4-2	TRBD1	TRBJ1-2	few	TGTGCCAGCAGCCACCGGGACAGAGGCTACACCTTC	CASSHRDRGYTF
TRBV4-3	TRBD2	TRBJ2-7	once	TGCGCCAGCAGCCAAGACCGGGGGGGAGGTAGCCCCTACGAGCAGTACTTC	CASSQDRGGGSPYEQYF
TRBV5-6	.	TRBJ2-6	few	TGTGCCAGCAGCTTGGGGGGGTCGAGTGCCGGGGCCAACGTCCTGACTTTC	CASSLGGSSAGANVLTF
TRBV27	.	TRBJ2-3	.	TGTGCCAGCAGCCCGACTAGAGGCGATACGCAGTATTTT	CASSPTRGDTQYF
TRBV3-1	.	TRBJ1-1	.	TGTGCCAGCAGCACAGCTGGGGGGTCAGCTTTCTTT	CASSTAGGSAFF
TRBV12-3/TRBV12-4	TRBD1	TRBJ1-6	.	TGTGCCAGCAGTTTAAGGACAGGGGGGCGCCCTAATTCACCCCTCCACTTT	CASSLRTGGRPNSPLHF
TRBV20-1	.	TRBJ1-5	few	TGCAGTGCTGAACAGGGCGGCAATCAGCCCCAGCATTTT	CSAEQGGNQPQHF
TRBV7-2	.	TRBJ2-2	.	TGTGCCAGCAGCTTAGGTTCGGTTGGGGAGCTGTTTTTT	CASSLGSVGELFF
TRBV3-1	TRBD1	TRBJ2-1	few	TGTGCCAGCAGCCCGAGACAGGGGTACAATGAGCAGTTCTTC	CASSPRQGYNEQFF
TRBV5-1	TRBD1	TRBJ2-3	.	TGCGCCAGCAGCTCCGGACAGGGCGGATCAGATACGCAGTATTTT	CASSSGQGGSDTQYF
TRBV12-3/TRBV12-4	TRBD2	TRBJ2-4	few	TGTGCCAGCAGTTGGGGGGGTAACATTCAGTACTTC	CASSWGGNIQYF
TRBV4-2	.	TRBJ1-6	.	TGTGCCAGCAGCCAAGCGGTGGATAATTCACCCCTCCACTTT	CASSQAVDNSPLHF